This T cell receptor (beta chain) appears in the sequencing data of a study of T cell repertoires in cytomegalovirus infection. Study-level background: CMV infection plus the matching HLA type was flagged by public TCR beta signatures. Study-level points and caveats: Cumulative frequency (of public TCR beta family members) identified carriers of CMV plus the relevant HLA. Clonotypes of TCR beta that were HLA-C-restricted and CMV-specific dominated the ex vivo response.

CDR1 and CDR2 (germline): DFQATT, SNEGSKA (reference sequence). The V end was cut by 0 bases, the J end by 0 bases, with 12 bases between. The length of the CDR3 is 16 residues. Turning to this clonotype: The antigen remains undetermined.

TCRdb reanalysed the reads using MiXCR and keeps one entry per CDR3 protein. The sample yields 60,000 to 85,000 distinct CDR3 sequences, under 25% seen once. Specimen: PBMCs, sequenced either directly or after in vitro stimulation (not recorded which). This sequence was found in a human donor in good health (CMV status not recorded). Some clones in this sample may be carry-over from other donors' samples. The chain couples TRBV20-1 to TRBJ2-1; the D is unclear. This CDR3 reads CSARDLSASSYNEQFF. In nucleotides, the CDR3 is TGCAGTGCTAGAGATTTGTCGGCCAGCTCCTACAATGAGCAGTTCTTC.